The next 26 T cell receptor beta chains were all read from a single sample in a study of shared clonotypes between healthy human individuals. The naive CD8 fraction comprised CD45RO-negative cells positively selected for CCR7 and excluded terminally differentiated effector memory CD45RA+ cells. The repertoire was sequenced with immunoSEQ multiplex PCR; TCRdb's copy has only in-frame clones and lacks some. The sample consists of roughly 650,000 clones, 90% to 97% of them appearing once. The sequencing sample was made of naive CD8+ T cells sorted from blood. Receptor source: a woman aged 25 to 45 in good health.

The chain links TRBV28 to TRBJ1-4; D is unresolved. Germline CDR1 is MDHEN and CDR2 is SYDVKM. This CDR3 spans 14 amino acids. The ends were cut back, 5 bases at V and 7 bases at J, with 14 bases in the middle. The CDR3: CASSPIASREKLFF. CDR3 coding DNA: TGTGCCAGCAGTCCCATAGCCTCGCGTGAAAAACTGTTTTTT.

V and J are TRBV7-9 and TRBJ2-3, with TRBD1 matching over 7 bases. The CDR3 has 17 amino acids. Trimming cost V 0 bases and J 1 base; bases outside gene matches: 7. Per the germline V gene, CDR1 is SEHNR and CDR2 is FQNEAQ (reference sequence). The CDR3 DNA sequence: TGTGCCAGCAGCTTAGCCAGGGGGACAACCCGCACAGATACGCAGTATTTT. This encodes CASSLARGTTRTDTQYF.

The chain uses TRBV5-6 and TRBJ2-7; 13 bases map to TRBD2. The CDR3 runs 18 residues. Germline V gene lookup returns CDR1 SGHDT and CDR2 YYEEEE. V shed 1 base, J shed 3 bases, and the junction held 10 bases outside the gene matches. In DNA, the CDR3 is TGTGCCAGCAGCTTGTTCCGGACTAGCGGGAGAAATAGCTACGAGCAGTACTTC. It is translated as CASSLFRTSGRNSYEQYF.

The chain carries TRBV19 and TRBJ1-2, with TRBD1 as a possible D gene (6 bases). V was shortened by 5 bases and J by 2 bases, with 18 bases between the two germline ends. This CDR3 has 16 residues. Germline lookup yields CDR1 LNHDA and CDR2 SQIVND (reference sequence). The CDR3 loop is CASSVTGTSTNYGYTF. CDR3 in DNA: TGTGCCAGTAGTGTAACCGGGACAAGCACCAACTATGGCTACACCTTC.

The chain joins TRBV5-1 to TRBJ1-2; TRBD1 aligns across 9 bases. The CDR3 loop spans 18 amino acids. Germline CDR1 is SGHRS and CDR2 is YFSETQ. J gave up 3 bases and V 4 bases, and 16 bases lay outside the gene matches. CDR3 loop: CASSATGTGITFDYGYTF. The CDR3 coding sequence is TGCGCCAGCAGCGCCACCGGGACAGGGATCACTTTCGACTATGGCTACACCTTC. Full variable domain (missing parts from reference TRBV5-1 and TRBJ1-2): KAGVTQTPRYLIKTRGQQVTLSCSPISGHRSVSWYQQTPGQGLQFLFEYFSETQRNKGNFPGRFSGRQFSNSRSEMNVSTLELGDSALYLCASSATGTGITFDYGYTFGSGTRLTVV.

The genes are TRBV11-3 and TRBJ2-7; 10 bases map to TRBD2. CDR3 length: 15 residues. J gave up 0 bases and V 3 bases, and 2 bases lay outside the gene matches. Per the germline V gene, CDR1 is SGHNT and CDR2 is YENEEA. The CDR3 nucleotides read TGTGCCAGCAGCTTTTCTAGCGGGAGCTCCTACGAGCAGTACTTC. Protein product: CASSFSSGSSYEQYF.

Notes on this clone: The sample holds other DNA sequences that translate to the same CDR3. This sequence joins TRBV27 and TRBJ1-1; 7 positions agree with TRBD1. CDR1 is MNHEY, CDR2 SMNVEV, per germline (reference sequence). With 5 bases clipped from V and 4 bases from J, the junction kept 1 base outside the gene matches. The CDR3 contains 12 residues. The CDR3 here is CASSTGATEAFF. The CDR3 DNA reads TGTGCCAGCAGTACAGGGGCCACTGAAGCTTTCTTT.

The rearrangement uses TRBV19 and TRBJ2-1; the match to TRBD2 covers 8 bases. Germline loops: CDR1 LNHDA, CDR2 SQIVND (reference sequence). The CDR3 contains 16 residues. Trimming removed 6 bases from V and 4 bases from J; junction bases left unmatched: 11. The CDR3: CASSPVGLAGYNEQFF. DNA for the CDR3: TGTGCCAGTAGCCCCGTCGGTCTAGCGGGTTACAATGAGCAGTTCTTC.

This chain joins TRBV4-1 and TRBJ1-1, with D unresolved. The CDR3 runs to 13 residues. CDR1 MGHRA and CDR2 YSYEKL come from the germline V gene. Trimming took off 1 base at V and 6 bases at J, with 9 bases between the two ends. The CDR3 DNA reads TGCGCCAGCAGCCAAGTCGGATTGGCTGAAGCTTTCTTT. As protein: CASSQVGLAEAFF.

CDR3: CASSDGVNTGELFF. The DNA for the CDR3 is TGTGCCAGCAGTGATGGTGTTAACACCGGGGAGCTGTTTTTT. V gene TRBV2 combines with J gene TRBJ2-2; unclear D gene. The germline V gene has CDR1 SNHLY and CDR2 FYNNEI. The V gene lost 3 bases and the J gene lost 2 bases, with 7 bases spanning the gap. The CDR3 consists of 14 residues.

A few counts support this clone. The chain is built from TRBV4-1 and TRBJ1-5, with 7 bases aligning to TRBD1. V lost 3 bases and J lost 3; bases outside the gene matches: 5. Germline V gene data show CDR1 as MGHRA and CDR2 as YSYEKL. This CDR3 spans 15 amino acids. The CDR3 protein is CASSQGRGPNQPQHF. The CDR3 DNA follows: TGCGCCAGCAGCCAGGGAAGGGGGCCCAATCAGCCCCAGCATTTT.

This sequence joins TRBV10-3 and TRBJ2-5; 7 bases align to TRBD2. The last part of the DNA fits TRBJ2-7 better; the J call may be wrong. CDR1 is ENHRY and CDR2 is SYGVKD in the germline V gene. The CDR3 consists of 14 residues. CDR3 bases: TGTGCCATCAGTGAGTCGGGGACTAACTACGAGCAGTACTTC. It codes for CAISESGTNYEQYF.

J is TRBJ1-4 and V is TRBV14; D may be TRBD1 (6 bases). The CDR3 runs 14 residues. CDR1 is SGHDN, CDR2 FVKESK, per germline. V dropped 6 bases and J dropped 8 bases, with 16 bases sitting between them. The CDR3 sequence: CASRRSGAREKLFF. In DNA form, the CDR3 reads TGTGCCAGCAGGCGATCAGGGGCGAGGGAAAAACTGTTTTTT.

The chain joins TRBV4-2 to TRBJ2-5; TRBD2 matches at 8 bases. In germline, CDR1 is LGHNA, CDR2 YNFKEQ. The CDR3 totals 16 residues. The J segment lost 0 bases and the V segment lost 0 bases, leaving 3 bases of the junction unmatched. The CDR3 nucleotides are TGTGCCAGCAGCCAAGAACTAGCGGTGTACCAAGAGACCCAGTACTTC. This encodes CASSQELAVYQETQYF.

The V call is TRBV29-1, the J call TRBJ2-7, with 11 bases aligning to TRBD2. Germline-derived CDR1 and CDR2 are SQVTM and ANQGSEA. The CDR3 has 16 amino acids. CDR3 region: CREEGGLAVSSYEQYF. The CDR3 DNA reads as TGCAGGGAGGAAGGGGGACTAGCGGTTAGCTCCTACGAGCAGTACTTC.

The V gene is TRBV27, the J gene TRBJ2-7; TRBD2 agrees at 10 bases. This CDR3 is built from 16 residues. Losses at the gene ends were 4 bases for V and 7 bases for J; bases not matched to a gene: 13. CDR1 is MNHEY, CDR2 SMNVEV, per germline (reference sequence). CDR3 amino acids: CASSSLGASGSLEQYF. DNA for the CDR3: TGTGCCAGCAGTTCCCTTGGGGCTAGCGGGAGTCTTGAGCAGTACTTC.

This sequence joins TRBV11-2 and TRBJ2-7, with 10 bases fitting TRBD2. Germline CDR1 SGHAT, CDR2 FQNNGV. Trimming took 5 bases from V and 6 from J; bases not matched to a gene: 13. CDR3 size: 16 residues. CDR3 amino acids: CASSSLAGDGDTEQYF. The CDR3 region has the DNA TGTGCCAGCAGCAGTCTAGCGGGAGACGGAGATACCGAGCAGTACTTC.

The rearrangement joins TRBV9 to TRBJ2-1; TRBD2 is a possible D gene (6 bases). This CDR3 contains 17 residues. Between the trimmed V and J ends, which lost 5 bases and 0 bases, there was a span of 18 bases. Looked up from germline, CDR1 is SGDLS and CDR2 is YYNGEE. CDR3 residues: CASSDQLGLSSYNEQFF. The CDR3 nucleotides are TGTGCCAGCAGTGATCAGCTCGGACTAAGCTCCTACAATGAGCAGTTCTTC.

As DNA, the CDR3 is TGTGCCAGCAGTTTACTAGGCCTACATGAGCAGTTCTTC. Translated: CASSLLGLHEQFF. V is TRBV27 and J is TRBJ2-1; D is unresolved. The CDR3 extends over 13 amino acids. Trimming took off 2 bases at V and 8 bases at J, with 10 bases between the two ends. Germline values: CDR1 MNHEY, CDR2 SMNVEV (reference sequence).

V and J are TRBV29-1 and TRBJ2-7; possibly TRBD2 for D (5 bases). The CDR3 spans 14 residues. Looked up from germline, CDR1 is SQVTM and CDR2 is ANQGSEA. V was pared by 4 bases and J by 0 bases, with 13 bases between. CDR3 in amino acids: CSVVSDLSSYEQYF. The CDR3 nucleotides are TGCAGCGTTGTATCGGACTTAAGCTCCTACGAGCAGTACTTC.

The chain is built from TRBV6-5 and TRBJ1-5; no definite D call. Germline V CDR1 and CDR2: MNHEY, SVGAGI. V was cut by 10 bases and J by 1 base, with 11 bases left in between. The length of the CDR3 is 13 residues. CDR3 sequence: CATSPGSNQPQHF. For the CDR3, the DNA is TGTGCCACTTCGCCGGGGAGCAATCAGCCCCAGCATTTT.

The J gene is TRBJ1-1, the V gene TRBV7-9; D remains ambiguous. Germline loops: CDR1 SEHNR, CDR2 FQNEAQ (reference sequence). The V gene lost 8 bases and the J gene lost 5 bases, with 15 bases spanning the gap. CDR3 size: 13 residues. CDR3 loop: CASGGWVGTEAFF. The CDR3, as DNA: TGTGCCAGCGGAGGGTGGGTTGGAACTGAAGCTTTCTTT.

This chain connects TRBV9 to TRBJ1-3, with D possibly being TRBD1 (5 bases). The CDR3 is made up of 12 amino acids. Germline V gene lookup returns CDR1 SGDLS and CDR2 YYNGEE. V was cut by 5 bases and J by 7 bases, with 10 bases left in between. CDR3 nucleotides: TGTGCCAGCAGAAGCAGGGAGAACACCATATATTTT. Its translation: CASRSRENTIYF.

V usage is TRBV6-1 and J usage is TRBJ2-7; D is possibly TRBD2 (6 bases). The CDR3 totals 12 residues. Germline V CDR1 and CDR2: MNHNS, SASEGT. With 7 bases removed from V and 3 bases from J, the gap between germline ends came to 10 bases. This chain's CDR3 is CASKQDYYEQYF. DNA for the CDR3: TGTGCCAGCAAACAGGACTACTACGAGCAGTACTTC.

The rearrangement uses TRBV28 and TRBJ2-3, with D uncertain. The ends were cut back, 5 bases at V and 6 bases at J, with 12 bases in the middle. Per germline, CDR1 MDHEN and CDR2 SYDVKM. The CDR3 contains 13 residues. CDR3 loop: CASSGPRLDTQYF. The CDR3 nucleotides are TGTGCCAGCAGTGGGCCACGGCTGGATACGCAGTATTTT.

As regards this clone: Other DNA sequences in the same sample also yield this CDR3. The rearrangement joins TRBV19 to TRBJ2-1, with TRBD2 matching over 9 bases. The germline CDR1 and CDR2 sequences are LNHDA and SQIVND (reference sequence). The CDR3 is made up of 16 amino acids. With 6 bases clipped from V and 2 bases from J, the junction kept 8 bases outside the gene matches. CDR3 bases: TGTGCCAGTAGCTCCGAGGCGGGAGGGCCCTACAATGAGCAGTTCTTC. Its translation: CASSSEAGGPYNEQFF. The variable domain in full, with the rest retrieved from reference TRBV19 and TRBJ2-1, is DGGITQSPKYLFRKEGQNVTLSCEQNLNHDAMYWYRQDPGQGLRLIYYSQIVNDFQKGDIAEGYSVSREKKESFPLTVTSAQKNPTAFYLCASSSEAGGPYNEQFFGPGTRLTVL.